This T cell receptor (beta chain) was captured by sequencing in a study of cytomegalovirus exposure and HLA in healthy donors. The CDR3 consists of 14 residues. V was clipped by 6 bases and J by 3 bases, with 11 bases between them. Per germline, CDR1 MDHEN and CDR2 SYDVKM. The PCR contained 60 Vbeta and 13 Jbeta primers. Assay used: immunoSEQ multiplex PCR; TCRdb lists only in-frame clones, some missing. The sample carries approximately 100,000 clones, over 60% recorded once. Regarding the study as a whole: In vitro, three CMV-associated chains proved specific for CMV antigens. Immune exposure information available was restricted to CMV serostatus. Most TCR beta V segments were productive about 90% or about 30% of the time in an earlier analysis.

Remarks on this clone: Its antigen remains unidentified.

The TCR sequence derives from a man in his forties or fifties in good health and CMV-seropositive. Sequencing was done on a sample of PBMCs. This chain links TRBV28 with TRBJ2-2, with D possibly TRBD2 on 6 matching bases. CDR3 region: CASRPWGDTGELFF. The CDR3 DNA reads TGTGCCAGCAGACCATGGGGGGACACCGGGGAGCTGTTTTTT.